The rows below give T cell receptor beta chains drawn from one sample of a study of shared clonotypes between healthy human individuals. Sequenced by immunoSEQ multiplex PCR; TCRdb stores in-frame clones only, minus some. The sample lists 180,000 or so clones; around 93% were seen once. Sequenced material: naive CD4+ T cells sorted from blood. The receptors derive from a woman aged 25 to 39 in good health. Both conserved end residues are part of each CDR3. The order of the fields is J gene, V gene, CDR3 protein.

>TRBJ2-3|TRBV27
CASSTRADTQYF
>TRBJ2-1|TRBV4-1
CASSPHGGNEQFF
>TRBJ2-1|TRBV7-6
CASSLIGATSGYNEQFF
>TRBJ2-7|TRBV7-3
CASSLQGDSYEQYF
>TRBJ1-2|TRBV5-5
CASSFYKTRYGYTF
>TRBJ1-4|TRBV28
CASRTATNEKLFF
>TRBJ2-7|TRBV19
CASSMPGLAVYEQYF
>-|TRBV28
CASSLTYYEQYF
>TRBJ2-3|TRBV9
CASSAYAGTSGSTDTQYF
>TRBJ2-3|TRBV30
CAGGGTSTDTQYF
>TRBJ2-5|TRBV15
CATRRLAGGSETQYF
>TRBJ1-1|TRBV7-8
CASSFRREDWGGTEAFF
>TRBJ2-1|TRBV5-1
CASSLEVSGSKIYNEQFF
>TRBJ1-5|TRBV18
CASSPWDQIGNQPQHF
>TRBJ2-1|TRBV19
CASSTGTVFNEQFF
>TRBJ2-1|TRBV28
CASSLIRTGGNEQFF
>TRBJ2-7|TRBV6-1
CASRRQATVSDEQYF
>TRBJ2-3|TRBV18
CASSPVAVGNTQYF
>TRBJ2-3|TRBV28
CASSRGSAVDTQYF
>TRBJ2-1|TRBV20-1
CSIQDRNEQFF
>TRBJ2-3|TRBV5-1
CASSFGVAGGPDTQYF
>TRBJ2-2|TRBV6-6
CASTPTGTTKTGELFF
>TRBJ2-7|TRBV6-5
CASSYAGTSGNYEQYF
>TRBJ2-4|TRBV16
CASGTGLKLAKNIQYF
>-|TRBV18
CASSRPLDKPYEQYF
>TRBJ2-1|TRBV27
CASRKQEGEQFF
>TRBJ2-7|TRBV18
CASSPGHGQGGEQYF
>TRBJ2-6|TRBV7-3
CASSSPGQGLRAGANVLTF
>TRBJ2-5|TRBV19
CASRGLAGGETQYF
>TRBJ2-7|TRBV28
CASTFWAGGEYF
>TRBJ1-2|TRBV6-5
CASSPKTGNYGYTF
>TRBJ2-7|TRBV5-1
CASSLLMDSTYEQYF
>TRBJ1-2|TRBV5-4
CASSLSEAHGYTF
>TRBJ2-5|TRBV27
CASSFTGGAGEQYF
>TRBJ2-7|TRBV28
CASSFGTFYEQYF
>TRBJ2-7|TRBV6-5
CASSYSAGGIYEQYF
>TRBJ2-7|TRBV28
CASSSLGTEHYEQYF
>TRBJ2-6|TRBV7-9
CASSSGIAGANVLTF
>TRBJ1-2|TRBV19
CASRRTPNYGYTF
>TRBJ2-3|TRBV10-2
CASTGGASTDTQYF
>TRBJ2-7|TRBV25-1
CASKGGAQTGEQYF
>TRBJ2-1|TRBV19
CASRSFRTVPTNEQFF
>TRBJ1-4|TRBV28
CASSLGGNNEKLFF
>TRBJ2-5|TRBV27
CASRSEGAGEETQYF
>TRBJ2-5|TRBV5-5
CASRRRQVAETQYF
>TRBJ2-1|TRBV4-1
CASSPLAASYNEQFF
>TRBJ2-5|TRBV11-2
CASSTEFGLLQETQYF
>TRBJ1-2|TRBV29-1
CSVGPGDRTYGYTF
>TRBJ2-7|TRBV7-9
CASSQDPTVGEQYF
>TRBJ2-7|TRBV2
CASSHRLAGGNEQYF
>TRBJ2-7|TRBV7-1
CASSLAPYRGKGEQYF
>TRBJ1-2|TRBV5-6
CASSWGRDSGPGNYGYTF